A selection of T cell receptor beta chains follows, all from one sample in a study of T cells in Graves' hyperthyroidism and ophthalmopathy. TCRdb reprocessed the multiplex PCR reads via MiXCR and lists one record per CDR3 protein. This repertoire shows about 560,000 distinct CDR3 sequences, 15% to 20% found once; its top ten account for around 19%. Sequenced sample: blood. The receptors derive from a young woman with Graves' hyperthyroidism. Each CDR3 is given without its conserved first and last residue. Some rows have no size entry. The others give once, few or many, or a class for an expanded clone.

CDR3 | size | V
ASSLTLASTDTQY | many | TRBV5-1
ASSQVLGSTYEQY | - | TRBV3-1
ASSLSGVKQPQH | many | TRBV12-3/TRBV12-4
ASSPPGRKNSPLH | - | TRBV12-3/TRBV12-4
ASSLAPSSYNEQF | many | TRBV5-6
SARDRGGNQPQH | few | TRBV20-1
SASAWTGAYGYT | - | TRBV20-1
ATSDFGEAQY | - | TRBV24-1
ASSRSWDKPYEQY | - | TRBV4-3
ATSNPGQGFEKLF | - | TRBV15
ASVGAGTISQQY | many | TRBV28
SARKTGGGTEAF | - | TRBV20-1
ASSPNPGTEAF | - | TRBV27
ASSLGRLAGEVSTDTQY | many | TRBV7-2
ESRGNQPQH | - | TRBV24-1
ASTPLVGGQETQY | few | TRBV27
ASSYSTGSRTDTQY | - | TRBV6-5
ASRELQGAYEQY | - | TRBV5-1
ASSDRGTTGELF | - | TRBV10-1
ASKYSNQPQH | many | TRBV2
ASRKGLARADEQF | many | TRBV12-3/TRBV12-4
SADGTGGTDTQY | many | TRBV20-1
ASGLDRANGYT | - | TRBV6-2/TRBV6-3
ASSQREGSHEQF | many | TRBV3-1
ASSRFGVTSGKNSTDTQY | - | TRBV14
ASSLGRATYQPQH | many | TRBV28
ASSLDVYNEQF | many | TRBV12-3/TRBV12-4
ASRRTGISYEQF | - | TRBV19
ASSPRHGGELF | - | TRBV9
ASGLGGNNEQF | - | TRBV12-5
AGGQGNSPLH | few | TRBV2
ASAESGGTDTQY | once | TRBV6-1
SAIGGNQPQH | many | TRBV20-1
AWSVDSNQPQH | few | TRBV30
ASSYRTSGPYNEQF | few | TRBV6-6
ASSLSVAASSYNEQF | - | TRBV27
SAQREAYEQY | few | TRBV20-1
ASSGDGKNIQY | - | TRBV2
ASSLLENEQF | few | TRBV28
ASSAFRGANYGYT | few | TRBV25-1
ASSTKTSGKNIQY | many | TRBV7-9
ASSDGLAGEETQY | many | TRBV6-1
ASSDRGLAKNIQY | many | TRBV6-1
ASSQESQGTNTIY | - | TRBV4-2
ASSLGLARYEQF | - | TRBV12-3/TRBV12-4
ASSGWGNTEAF | many | TRBV2
SVVPGPSEAF | - | TRBV29-1
ASSDRDPYEQY | - | TRBV28
ASRTAGDEQY | - | TRBV28
SVYGISGNTIY | - | TRBV29-1